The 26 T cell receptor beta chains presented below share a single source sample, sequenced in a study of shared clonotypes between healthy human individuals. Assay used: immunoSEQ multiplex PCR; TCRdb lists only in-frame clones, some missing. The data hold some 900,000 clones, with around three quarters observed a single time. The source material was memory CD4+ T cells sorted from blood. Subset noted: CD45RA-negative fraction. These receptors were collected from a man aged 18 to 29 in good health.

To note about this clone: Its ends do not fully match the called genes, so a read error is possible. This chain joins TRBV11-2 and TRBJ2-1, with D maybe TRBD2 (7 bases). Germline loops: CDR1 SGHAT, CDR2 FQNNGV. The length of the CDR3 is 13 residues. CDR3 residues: CASSPRGGLNELF. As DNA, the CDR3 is TGTGCCAGCAGCCCAAGGGGGGGGTTAAATGAGCTCTTC. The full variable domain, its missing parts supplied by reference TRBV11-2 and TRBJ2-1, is EAGVAQSPRYKIIEKRQSVAFWCNPISGHATLYWYQQILGQGPKLLIQFQNNGVVDDSQLPKDRFSAERLKGVDSTLKIQPAKLEDSAVYLCASSPRGGLNELFGPGTRLTVL.

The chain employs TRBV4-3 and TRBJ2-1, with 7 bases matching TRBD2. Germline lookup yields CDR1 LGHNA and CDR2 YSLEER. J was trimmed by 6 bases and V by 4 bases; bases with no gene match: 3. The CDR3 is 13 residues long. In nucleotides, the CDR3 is TGCGCCAGCAGCCGATGGACTAGCAATGAGCAGTTCTTC. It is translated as CASSRWTSNEQFF.

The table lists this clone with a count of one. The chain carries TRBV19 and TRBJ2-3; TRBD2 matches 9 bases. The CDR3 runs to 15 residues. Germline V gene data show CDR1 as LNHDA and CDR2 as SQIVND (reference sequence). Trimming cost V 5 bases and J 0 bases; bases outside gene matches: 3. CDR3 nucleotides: TGTGCCAGTAGTTTGACTAGCGGTAGCACAGATACGCAGTATTTT. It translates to CASSLTSGSTDTQYF.

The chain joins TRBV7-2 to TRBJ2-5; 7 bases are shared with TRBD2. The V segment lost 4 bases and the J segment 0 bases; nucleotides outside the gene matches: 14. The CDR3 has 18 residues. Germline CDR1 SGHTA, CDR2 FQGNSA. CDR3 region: CASSSGNLAEYYQETQYF. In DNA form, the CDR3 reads TGTGCCAGCAGCTCCGGTAACCTAGCGGAATATTACCAAGAGACCCAGTACTTC. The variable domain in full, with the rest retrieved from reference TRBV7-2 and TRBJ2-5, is GAGVSQSPSNKVTEKGKDVELRCDPISGHTALYWYRQSLGQGLEFLIYFQGNSAPDKSGLPSDRFSAERTGGSVSTLTIQRTQQEDSAVYLCASSSGNLAEYYQETQYFGPGTRLLVL.

In nucleotides, the CDR3 is TGTGCCAGCAGTGAATCCGGGAGATCCTACAATGAGCAGTTCTTC. The encoded protein is CASSESGRSYNEQFF. This chain links TRBV2 with TRBJ2-1, with D possibly being TRBD2 (6 bases). V gave up 2 bases and J gave up 1 base, with 9 bases separating them. Germline V lookup: CDR1 SNHLY, CDR2 FYNNEI. The CDR3 length is 15 residues.

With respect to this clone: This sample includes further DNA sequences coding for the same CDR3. In nucleotides, the CDR3 is TGTGCCAGCAGTCGAGACCGCTCTGGAAACACCATATATTTT. Translated, it gives CASSRDRSGNTIYF. The V call is TRBV2, the J call TRBJ1-3; D not certain. The CDR3 extends over 14 amino acids. The V gene lost 5 bases and the J gene lost 0 bases, with 8 bases spanning the gap. CDR1 and CDR2 (germline): SNHLY, FYNNEI.

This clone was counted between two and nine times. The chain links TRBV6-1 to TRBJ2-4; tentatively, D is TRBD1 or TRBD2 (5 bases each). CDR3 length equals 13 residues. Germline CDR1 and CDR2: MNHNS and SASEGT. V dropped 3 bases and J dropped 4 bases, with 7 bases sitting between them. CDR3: CASSDGGKNIQYF. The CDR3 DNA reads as TGTGCCAGCAGTGATGGGGGAAAAAACATTCAGTACTTC.

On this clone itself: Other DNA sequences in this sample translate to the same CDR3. The CDR3: CASSVGLEETQYF. CDR3 DNA: TGTGCCAGCAGCGTAGGTCTAGAAGAGACCCAGTACTTC. The chain uses TRBV9 and TRBJ2-5, with D hard to call. V lost 0 bases and J 3 bases, leaving 6 bases between the germline ends. This CDR3 has 13 residues. Per germline, CDR1 SGDLS and CDR2 YYNGEE.

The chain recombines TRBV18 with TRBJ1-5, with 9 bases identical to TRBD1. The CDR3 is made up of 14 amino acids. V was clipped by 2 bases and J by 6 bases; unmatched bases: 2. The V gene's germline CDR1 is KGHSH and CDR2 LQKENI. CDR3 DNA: TGTGCCAGCTCACCAACAGGGGGCTCTCAGCCCCAGCATTTT. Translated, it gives CASSPTGGSQPQHF.

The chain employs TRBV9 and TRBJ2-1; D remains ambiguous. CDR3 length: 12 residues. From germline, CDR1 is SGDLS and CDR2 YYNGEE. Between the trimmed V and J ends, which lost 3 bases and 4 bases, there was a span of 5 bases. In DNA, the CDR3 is TGTGCCAGCAGCGCCCAGTACAATGAGCAGTTCTTC. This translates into CASSAQYNEQFF.

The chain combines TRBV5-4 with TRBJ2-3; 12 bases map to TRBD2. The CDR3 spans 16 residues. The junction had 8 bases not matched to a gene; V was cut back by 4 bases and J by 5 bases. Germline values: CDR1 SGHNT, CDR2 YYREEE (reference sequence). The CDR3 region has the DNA TGTGCCAGCAGCCCTAGCGGGGGGGCAAGAGAAGATACGCAGTATTTT. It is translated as CASSPSGGAREDTQYF.

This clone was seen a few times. This chain's CDR3 is CASSLGGRAYEQYF. The CDR3 DNA reads TGTGCCAGCAGCTTAGGCGGGAGGGCCTACGAGCAGTACTTC. The chain has TRBV7-2 and TRBJ2-7, with 9 bases aligning to TRBD2. The length of the CDR3 is 14 residues. Germline values: CDR1 SGHTA, CDR2 FQGNSA. The V and J ends lost 1 base and 2 bases, in that order; junction bases with no gene match: 0. The entire variable domain, with the rest obtained from reference TRBV7-2 and TRBJ2-7, is as follows: GAGVSQSPSNKVTEKGKDVELRCDPISGHTALYWYRQSLGQGLEFLIYFQGNSAPDKSGLPSDRFSAERTGGSVSTLTIQRTQQEDSAVYLCASSLGGRAYEQYFGPGTRLTVT.

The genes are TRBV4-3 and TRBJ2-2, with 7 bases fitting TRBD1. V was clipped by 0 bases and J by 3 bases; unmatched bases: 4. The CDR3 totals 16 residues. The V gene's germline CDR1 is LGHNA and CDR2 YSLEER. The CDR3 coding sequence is TGCGCCAGCAGCCAAGAACGAGGGGGCCACACCGGGGAGCTGTTTTTT. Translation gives CASSQERGGHTGELFF.

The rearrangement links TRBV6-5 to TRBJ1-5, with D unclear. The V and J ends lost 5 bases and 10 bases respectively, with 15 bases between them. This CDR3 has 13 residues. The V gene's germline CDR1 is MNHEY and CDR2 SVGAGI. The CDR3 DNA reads TGTGCCAGCAGTACCGGGTACTTAGGCCCCCAGCATTTT. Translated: CASSTGYLGPQHF.

CDR3 nucleotide sequence: TGCGCCAGCAGCCATTTACCCTCCTACGAGCAGTACTTC. Encoded protein: CASSHLPSYEQYF. This chain connects TRBV4-3 to TRBJ2-7; D not certain. Trimming left V 3 bases short and J 0 bases short, with 6 bases between. The CDR3 length is 13 residues. CDR1 and CDR2 (germline): LGHNA, YSLEER.

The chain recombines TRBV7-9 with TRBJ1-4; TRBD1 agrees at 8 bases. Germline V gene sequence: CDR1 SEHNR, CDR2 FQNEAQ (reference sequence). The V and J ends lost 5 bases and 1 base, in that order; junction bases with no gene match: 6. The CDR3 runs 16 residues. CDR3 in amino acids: CASSARQGLTNEKLFF. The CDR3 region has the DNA TGTGCCAGCAGCGCCCGACAGGGGTTAACTAATGAAAAACTGTTTTTT.

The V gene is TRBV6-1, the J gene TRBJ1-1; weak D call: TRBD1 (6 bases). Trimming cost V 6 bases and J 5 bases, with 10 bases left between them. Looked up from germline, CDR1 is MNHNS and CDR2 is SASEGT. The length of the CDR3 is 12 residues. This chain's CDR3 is CASSSQGTEAFF. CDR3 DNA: TGTGCCAGCAGCTCACAGGGAACTGAAGCTTTCTTT.

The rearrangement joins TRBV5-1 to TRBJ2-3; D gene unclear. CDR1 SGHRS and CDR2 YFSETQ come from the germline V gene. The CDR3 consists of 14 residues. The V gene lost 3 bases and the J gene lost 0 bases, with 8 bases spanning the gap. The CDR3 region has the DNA TGCGCCAGCAGCTCGGACCCTAGCACAGATACGCAGTATTTT. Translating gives CASSSDPSTDTQYF.

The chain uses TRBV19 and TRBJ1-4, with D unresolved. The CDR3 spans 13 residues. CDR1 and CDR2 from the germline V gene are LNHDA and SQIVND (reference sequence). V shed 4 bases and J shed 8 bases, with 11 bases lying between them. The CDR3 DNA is TGTGCCAGTAGTACCCCGGAGGTGGAAAAACTGTTTTTT. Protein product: CASSTPEVEKLFF.

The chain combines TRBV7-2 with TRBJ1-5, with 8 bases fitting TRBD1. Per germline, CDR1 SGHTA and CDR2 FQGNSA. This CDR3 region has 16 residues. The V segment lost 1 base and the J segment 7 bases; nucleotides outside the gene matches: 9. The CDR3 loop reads CASSLVIGQGGQPQHF. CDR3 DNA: TGTGCCAGCAGCTTAGTGATTGGACAGGGAGGGCAGCCCCAGCATTTT.

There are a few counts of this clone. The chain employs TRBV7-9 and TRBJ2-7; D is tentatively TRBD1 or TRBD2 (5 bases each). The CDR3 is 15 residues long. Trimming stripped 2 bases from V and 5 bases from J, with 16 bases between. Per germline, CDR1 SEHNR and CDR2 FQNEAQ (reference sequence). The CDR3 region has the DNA TGTGCCAGCAGCTTACAACCGGGACCGGCCCACGAGCAGTACTTC. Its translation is CASSLQPGPAHEQYF.

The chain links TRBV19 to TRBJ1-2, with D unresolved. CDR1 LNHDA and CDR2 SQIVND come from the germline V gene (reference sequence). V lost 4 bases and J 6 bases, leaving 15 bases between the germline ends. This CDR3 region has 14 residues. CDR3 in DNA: TGTGCCAGTAGTACTAATTGGCAGGAGAATGGCTACACCTTC. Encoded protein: CASSTNWQENGYTF.

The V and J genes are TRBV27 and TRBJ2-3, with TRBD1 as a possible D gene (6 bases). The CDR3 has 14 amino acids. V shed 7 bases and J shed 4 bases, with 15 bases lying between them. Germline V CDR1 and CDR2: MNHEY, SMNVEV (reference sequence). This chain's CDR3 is CASIAYRAPDTQYF. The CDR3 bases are TGTGCCAGCATCGCATACAGGGCCCCAGATACGCAGTATTTT.

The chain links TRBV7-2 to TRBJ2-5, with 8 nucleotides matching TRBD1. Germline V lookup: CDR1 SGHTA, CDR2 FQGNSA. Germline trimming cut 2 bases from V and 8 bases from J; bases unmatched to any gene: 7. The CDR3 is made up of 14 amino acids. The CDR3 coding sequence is TGTGCCAGCAGCTTAATAAGTCAGGGGGCCACCCAGTACTTC. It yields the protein CASSLISQGATQYF.

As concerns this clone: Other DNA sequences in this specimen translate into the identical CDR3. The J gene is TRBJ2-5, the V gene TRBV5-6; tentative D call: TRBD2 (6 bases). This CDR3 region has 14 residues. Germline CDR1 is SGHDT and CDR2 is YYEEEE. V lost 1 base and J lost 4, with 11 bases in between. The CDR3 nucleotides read TGTGCCAGCAGCTTGTCCGGGACTGGAGAGACCCAGTACTTC. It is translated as CASSLSGTGETQYF. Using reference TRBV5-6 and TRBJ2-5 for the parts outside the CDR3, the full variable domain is DAGVTQSPTHLIKTRGQQVTLRCSPKSGHDTVSWYQQALGQGPQFIFQYYEEEERQRGNFPDRFSGHQFPNYSSELNVNALLLGDSALYLCASSLSGTGETQYFGPGTRLLVL.

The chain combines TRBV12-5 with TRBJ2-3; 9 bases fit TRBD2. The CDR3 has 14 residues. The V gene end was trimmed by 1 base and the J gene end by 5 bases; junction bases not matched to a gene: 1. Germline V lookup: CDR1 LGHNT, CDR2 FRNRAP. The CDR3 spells CASGLGTSVDTQYF. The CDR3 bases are TGTGCTAGTGGTTTGGGGACTAGCGTAGATACGCAGTATTTT.